These 27 T cell receptor beta chains share one sample of origin, sequenced in a study of blood T cell repertoires in COVID-19. The table came from immunoSEQ multiplex PCR; TCRdb's copy has only in-frame clones and leaves some out. The table has under 200,000 clones, about 88% seen once. Sequenced input: PBMCs or T cells enriched from blood (not recorded which). These receptors were obtained from a middle-aged woman in a cohort exposed to, infected with or recovered from COVID-19 (not recorded which).

The chain uses TRBV13 and TRBJ1-4, with TRBD1 identical over 7 bases. V lost 0 bases, J lost 8 bases, and 6 bases stayed unmatched. Per the germline V gene, CDR1 is PRHDT and CDR2 is FYEKMQ (reference sequence). There are 15 residues in the CDR3. The CDR3 sequence: CASSLGARGQEKLFF. In DNA, the CDR3 is TGTGCCAGCAGCTTAGGTGCTCGGGGACAGGAAAAACTGTTTTTT.

The rearrangement uses TRBV11-2 and TRBJ2-7, with 9 bases lining up with TRBD2. Germline loops: CDR1 SGHAT, CDR2 FQNNGV. There are 12 residues in the CDR3. V shed 11 bases, J shed 5 bases, and the junction held 7 bases outside the gene matches. The CDR3 DNA is TGTGCCTCGCGGGGGGGGCCGGACGAGCAGTACTTC. Protein product: CASRGGPDEQYF.

V is TRBV7-2 and J is TRBJ1-1; perhaps TRBD1 as D (5 bases). CDR3 length equals 15 residues. The V end was cut by 2 bases, the J end by 5 bases, with 15 bases between. From germline, CDR1 is SGHTA and CDR2 FQGNSA. This CDR3 is CASSLKGRVGTEAFF. CDR3 nucleotides: TGTGCCAGCAGCTTAAAGGGCAGGGTAGGGACTGAAGCTTTCTTT.

V is TRBV9 and J is TRBJ2-3; TRBD2 agrees at 16 bases. Germline V gene data show CDR1 as SGDLS and CDR2 as YYNGEE. The V and J ends lost 0 bases and 6 bases, in that order; junction bases with no gene match: 7. CDR3 length: 18 residues. The CDR3 is CASSVGGTSGRDDDTQYF. CDR3 bases: TGTGCCAGCAGCGTAGGAGGGACTAGCGGGAGGGACGATGATACGCAGTATTTT.

The chain is built from TRBV20-1 and TRBJ2-1; possibly TRBD2 for D (6 bases). Germline lookup yields CDR1 DFQATT and CDR2 SNEGSKA (reference sequence). The CDR3 is made up of 15 amino acids. V was pared by 3 bases and J by 5 bases, with 17 bases between. The CDR3: CSASYRSSENNEQFF. CDR3 nucleotide sequence: TGCAGTGCTAGTTATCGGTCTAGCGAAAACAATGAGCAGTTCTTC.

This sequence joins TRBV6-1 and TRBJ2-2, with TRBD2 as a possible D gene (5 bases). Germline CDR1 is MNHNS and CDR2 is SASEGT. Trimming stripped 0 bases from V and 3 bases from J, with 5 bases between. CDR3 size: 14 residues. The CDR3 region has the DNA TGTGCCAGCAGTGAAGCGCGGGACACCGGGGAGCTGTTTTTT. Encoded protein: CASSEARDTGELFF.

The chain links TRBV27 to TRBJ1-1; maybe TRBD1 (6 bases). Germline assignment: CDR1 MNHEY and CDR2 SMNVEV (reference sequence). The CDR3 is 14 amino acids. Trimming removed 6 bases at V and 4 bases at J, with 15 bases between. Written as DNA, the CDR3 is TGTGCCAGCAGGACCTTAGGGGACATCACTGAAGCTTTCTTT. Protein: CASRTLGDITEAFF.

The chain uses TRBV7-9 and TRBJ1-5; a possible D gene is TRBD1 (6 bases). Germline CDR1 SEHNR, CDR2 FQNEAQ (reference sequence). V lost 4 bases and J 4 bases, leaving 11 bases between the germline ends. This CDR3 spans 14 amino acids. CDR3 in DNA: TGTGCCAGCAGCTCAGGGGCGAGTAATCAGCCCCAGCATTTT. Protein: CASSSGASNQPQHF. The entire variable domain, with the rest obtained from reference TRBV7-9 and TRBJ1-5, is as follows: DTGVSQNPRHKITKRGQNVTFRCDPISEHNRLYWYRQTLGQGPEFLTYFQNEAQLEKSRLLSDRFSAERPKGSFSTLEIQRTEQGDSAMYLCASSSGASNQPQHFGDGTRLSIL.

This clone was recorded many times. The rearrangement joins TRBV11-2 to TRBJ2-1; possible D gene TRBD2, 5 bases. The V gene lost 0 bases and the J gene lost 13 bases, with 19 bases spanning the gap. The germline gives CDR1 SGHAT, CDR2 FQNNGV. The CDR3 covers 15 residues. This chain's CDR3 is CASSLDLSGAGVQFF. CDR3 sequence (DNA): TGTGCCAGCAGCTTAGATCTTTCAGGTGCCGGGGTCCAGTTCTTC. Full variable domain (remainder filled in from reference TRBV11-2 and TRBJ2-1): EAGVAQSPRYKIIEKRQSVAFWCNPISGHATLYWYQQILGQGPKLLIQFQNNGVVDDSQLPKDRFSAERLKGVDSTLKIQPAKLEDSAVYLCASSLDLSGAGVQFFGPGTRLTVL.

This clone was picked up one time. The V gene is TRBV6-5, the J gene TRBJ2-1; TRBD1 matches 9 bases. The CDR3 runs 14 residues. Germline CDR1 and CDR2: MNHEY and SVGAGI. Losses at the gene ends were 4 bases for V and 3 bases for J; bases not matched to a gene: 1. CDR3 sequence (DNA): TGTGCCAGCAGTTGGGGACAGGGCTACAATGAGCAGTTCTTC. Its protein product is CASSWGQGYNEQFF.

The gene calls are TRBV5-6 and TRBJ1-2; the match to TRBD1 covers 7 bases. Germline V gene data show CDR1 as SGHDT and CDR2 as YYEEEE. CDR3 size: 13 residues. V lost 5 bases and J lost 8; bases outside the gene matches: 9. This CDR3 is CASSSDRVNGYTF. For the CDR3, the DNA is TGTGCCAGCAGTTCCGACAGGGTGAACGGCTACACCTTC.

The V gene is TRBV3-1 (or the pseudogene TRBV3-2), the J gene TRBJ1-2; D not resolved. The CDR3 is 13 residues long. Germline lookup yields CDR1 LGHDT and CDR2 YNNKEL (reference sequence). V was pared by 1 base and J by 8 bases, with 11 bases between. As DNA, the CDR3 is TGTGCCAGCAGCCAAGGAACAGTCAGGGGCTACACCTTC. Amino acids: CASSQGTVRGYTF.

The chain links TRBV4-2 to TRBJ2-3, with 10 bases aligning to TRBD2. V shed 4 bases and J 2 bases; nucleotides not matched to a gene: 9. Germline V gene sequence: CDR1 LGHNA, CDR2 YNFKEQ. The CDR3 has 17 residues. The CDR3 DNA follows: TGTGCCAGCAGCCCACTTAGCGGGAGGACTCCCACAGATACGCAGTATTTT. Encoded protein: CASSPLSGRTPTDTQYF.

To note about this clone: The junction departs from the called germline gene at one end, perhaps through a read error. The chain is built from TRBV2 and TRBJ1-2; 8 bases match TRBD1. This CDR3 contains 12 residues. CDR1 is SNHLY and CDR2 is FYNNEI in the germline V gene. For the CDR3, the DNA is TGTGCCAGCAGTGAACTGACAGGGGTGCAAGTCTTC. This codes for CASSELTGVQVF.

The rearrangement links TRBV3-1 (or the pseudogene TRBV3-2) to TRBJ2-5, with 9 bases lining up with TRBD2. Losses at the gene ends were 0 bases for V and 4 bases for J; bases not matched to a gene: 9. The CDR3 length is 17 residues. CDR1 and CDR2 from the germline V gene are LGHDT and YNNKEL (reference sequence). The DNA for the CDR3 is TGTGCCAGCAGCCAAGATTTTAGCGGGGGCCCCGGAGAGACCCAGTACTTC. Translating gives CASSQDFSGGPGETQYF.

J is TRBJ1-6 and V is TRBV15; maybe TRBD1 (5 bases). CDR3 length: 15 amino acids. Germline V gene sequence: CDR1 LNHNV, CDR2 YYDKDF (reference sequence). Trimming cost V 0 bases and J 7 bases, with 10 bases left between them. CDR3 amino acids: CATSRDQGRNSPLHF. CDR3 sequence (DNA): TGTGCCACCAGCAGAGATCAGGGTAGGAATTCACCCCTCCACTTT.

The chain has TRBV5-1 and TRBJ2-2; tentative D call: TRBD2 (5 bases). This CDR3 is built from 14 residues. With 4 bases removed from V and 5 bases from J, the gap between germline ends came to 12 bases. Germline values: CDR1 SGHRS, CDR2 YFSETQ. The CDR3 DNA is TGCGCCAGCAGCGGCCTGGAGGTGACCGGGGAGCTGTTTTTT. This sequence encodes CASSGLEVTGELFF. The variable domain in full, completed from reference TRBV5-1 and TRBJ2-2, reads KAGVTQTPRYLIKTRGQQVTLSCSPISGHRSVSWYQQTPGQGLQFLFEYFSETQRNKGNFPGRFSGRQFSNSRSEMNVSTLELGDSALYLCASSGLEVTGELFFGEGSRLTVL.

V gene TRBV7-9 combines with J gene TRBJ1-2; no firm D call. V was trimmed by 5 bases and J by 6 bases, leaving 19 bases between them. There are 15 residues in the CDR3. The germline CDR1 and CDR2 sequences are SEHNR and FQNEAQ (reference sequence). This CDR3 reads CASSHITNHSDGYTF. CDR3 bases: TGTGCCAGCAGCCATATAACTAATCATTCGGATGGCTACACCTTC. Using reference TRBV7-9 and TRBJ1-2 for the parts outside the CDR3, the full variable domain is DTGVSQNPRHKITKRGQNVTFRCDPISEHNRLYWYRQTLGQGPEFLTYFQNEAQLEKSRLLSDRFSAERPKGSFSTLEIQRTEQGDSAMYLCASSHITNHSDGYTFGSGTRLTVV.

Notes on this clone: Other DNA sequences in this specimen translate into the identical CDR3. This sequence joins TRBV27 and TRBJ1-5; 7 nucleotides align to TRBD1. Germline loops: CDR1 MNHEY, CDR2 SMNVEV (reference sequence). The J segment lost 4 bases and the V segment lost 2 bases, leaving 2 bases of the junction unmatched. The CDR3 totals 14 residues. The CDR3 DNA follows: TGTGCCAGCAGTTTACGGGACAGTAATCAGCCCCAGCATTTT. This sequence encodes CASSLRDSNQPQHF.

V gene TRBV11-2 combines with J gene TRBJ1-1; maybe TRBD1 (5 bases). Trimming pared 6 bases from V and 1 base from J, leaving 12 bases between. The germline CDR1 and CDR2 sequences are SGHAT and FQNNGV. The CDR3 has 14 residues. The CDR3, as DNA: TGTGCCAGCAGACCTCCTGACAGGAACACTGAAGCTTTCTTT. Its translation: CASRPPDRNTEAFF. Full variable domain (remainder filled in from reference TRBV11-2 and TRBJ1-1): EAGVAQSPRYKIIEKRQSVAFWCNPISGHATLYWYQQILGQGPKLLIQFQNNGVVDDSQLPKDRFSAERLKGVDSTLKIQPAKLEDSAVYLCASRPPDRNTEAFFGQGTRLTVV.

The table lists this clone with a count of one. This chain links TRBV29-1 with TRBJ2-7, with 9 bases identical to TRBD1. Trimming at V came to 4 bases and at J to 3 bases, leaving 4 bases not matched to a gene. This CDR3 region has 13 residues. Germline CDR1 SQVTM, CDR2 ANQGSEA. The CDR3 region is CSVGTGVDYEQYF. CDR3 nucleotides: TGCAGCGTTGGGACAGGGGTGGACTACGAGCAGTACTTC.

The V gene is TRBV9, the J gene TRBJ1-5; D may be TRBD1 (5 bases). Germline V lookup: CDR1 SGDLS, CDR2 YYNGEE. This CDR3 contains 14 residues. V shed 0 bases and J shed 4 bases, with 8 bases lying between them. Here the CDR3 reads CASSVGAGNQPQHF. CDR3 sequence (DNA): TGTGCCAGCAGCGTAGGGGCAGGGAATCAGCCCCAGCATTTT. The full variable domain, completed using reference TRBV9 and TRBJ1-5, is DSGVTQTPKHLITATGQRVTLRCSPRSGDLSVYWYQQSLDQGLQFLIQYYNGEERAKGNILERFSAQQFPDLHSELNLSSLELGDSALYFCASSVGAGNQPQHFGDGTRLSIL.

This chain links TRBV7-9 with TRBJ1-2; D gene unclear. Per germline, CDR1 SEHNR and CDR2 FQNEAQ (reference sequence). This CDR3 is built from 14 residues. V was trimmed by 2 bases and J by 3 bases, leaving 10 bases between them. The CDR3 nucleotides read TGTGCCAGCAGCTTATCGGCAGGCGACTATGGCTACACCTTC. Translation gives CASSLSAGDYGYTF.

This rearrangement joins TRBV13 to TRBJ1-4; no reliable D call. CDR3 length: 12 residues. V lost 5 bases and J lost 7, with 8 bases in between. Germline V gives CDR1 PRHDT, CDR2 FYEKMQ (reference sequence). The CDR3 bases are TGTGCCAGCAGCAGCCGTCGTGAAAAACTGTTTTTT. This codes for CASSSRREKLFF.

The chain has TRBV6-5 and TRBJ1-6, with no clear D. With 0 bases removed from V and 8 bases from J, the gap between germline ends came to 11 bases. This CDR3 has 15 amino acids. CDR1 is MNHEY, CDR2 SVGAGI, per germline. CDR3 coding DNA: TGTGCCAGCAGTTACTCGACAAACGGATATTCACCCCTCCACTTT. Residues: CASSYSTNGYSPLHF.

The genes are TRBV5-1 and TRBJ2-5, with a tentative D call TRBD1 (6 bases). Trimming left V 0 bases short and J 5 bases short, with 11 bases between. Germline CDR1 SGHRS, CDR2 YFSETQ. This CDR3 has 14 residues. This CDR3 reads CASSLAQGRETQYF. The CDR3 region has the DNA TGCGCCAGCAGCTTGGCACAGGGTCGGGAGACCCAGTACTTC.

The V gene is TRBV19, the J gene TRBJ1-2; D unclear. The CDR3 is 15 amino acids. Germline CDR1 and CDR2: LNHDA and SQIVND (reference sequence). With 7 bases removed from V and 0 bases from J, the gap between germline ends came to 15 bases. The chain's CDR3 is CASNWRTDPNYGYTF. In DNA form, the CDR3 reads TGTGCCAGTAACTGGAGAACGGATCCTAACTATGGCTACACCTTC.